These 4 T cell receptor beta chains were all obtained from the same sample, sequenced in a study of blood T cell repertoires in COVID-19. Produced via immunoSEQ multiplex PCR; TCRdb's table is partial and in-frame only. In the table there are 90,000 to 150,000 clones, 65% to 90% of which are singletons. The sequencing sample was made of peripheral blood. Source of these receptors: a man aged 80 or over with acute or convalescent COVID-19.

The CDR3 coding sequence is TGCAGTGCTAGTTTCGGGACAGACAACGGAAACACCATATATTTT. Translation: CSASFGTDNGNTIYF. The genes are TRBV20-1 and TRBJ1-3, with 7 positions matching TRBD1. CDR3 length: 15 amino acids. Germline assignment: CDR1 DFQATT and CDR2 SNEGSKA (reference sequence). V lost 3 bases to trimming and J lost 4 bases; unmatched junction nucleotides: 9.

CDR3: CASSYEPGRPYEQYF. In DNA, the CDR3 is TGTGCCAGCAGTTATGAGCCCGGGAGGCCCTACGAGCAGTACTTC. The V call is TRBV27, the J call TRBJ2-7; 7 nucleotides agree with TRBD2. This CDR3 has 15 residues. From germline, CDR1 is MNHEY and CDR2 SMNVEV (reference sequence). V was pared by 4 bases and J by 2 bases, with 8 bases of the junction left unmatched.

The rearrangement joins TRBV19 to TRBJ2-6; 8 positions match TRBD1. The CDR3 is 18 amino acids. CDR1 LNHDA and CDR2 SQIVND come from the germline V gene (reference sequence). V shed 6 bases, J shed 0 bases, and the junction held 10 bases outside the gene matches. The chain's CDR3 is CASREIQGGGSGANVLTF. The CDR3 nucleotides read TGTGCCAGTAGAGAGATACAGGGGGGAGGCTCTGGGGCCAACGTCCTGACTTTC.

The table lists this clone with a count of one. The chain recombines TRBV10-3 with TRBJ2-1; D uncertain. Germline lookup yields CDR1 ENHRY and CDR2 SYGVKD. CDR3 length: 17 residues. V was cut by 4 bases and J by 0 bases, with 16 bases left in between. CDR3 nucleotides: TGTGCCATCAGTGTTTATATCGCGGCTAGCTCCTACAATGAGCAGTTCTTC. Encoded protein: CAISVYIAASSYNEQFF.